Below, 6 T cell receptor beta chains from the same sample are listed, as sequenced in a study of tumor and adjacent non-tumor tissue in lung cancer. TCRbeta libraries were built with three rounds of nested PCR, modified from ARM-PCR. One entry per CDR3 protein results from TCRdb running MiXCR on the multiplex PCR reads. The sample records tens of thousands of distinct CDR3 sequences, 55% to 80% being singletons. This sample's RNA came from whole unsorted tissue. Sequenced: lung tumor tissue. Source of these receptors: a woman in her 40s with non-small cell lung cancer.

This clonotype was picked up a small number of times. Being one base from a much bigger clone, this may be a read error. The CDR3 does not end in the conserved phenylalanine or tryptophan, so this is likely a read error. V usage is TRBV10-2 and J usage is TRBJ2-6; no definite D call. CDR3 size: 11 residues. Trimming shortened V by 8 bases and J by 4 bases, and 3 bases separated the two germline ends. CDR1 and CDR2 from the germline V gene are WSHSY and SAAADI. The CDR3 reads CASLGANVLTL. The CDR3 coding sequence is TGCGCCAGCCTCGGGGCCAACGTCCTGACTCTC.

Comments on this clonotype: The CDR3 ends on some other residue instead of the conserved phenylalanine or tryptophan, so this is likely a read error. The rearrangement joins TRBV6-6 to TRBJ2-7; TRBD2 aligns across 11 bases. CDR1 and CDR2 (germline): MNHNY, SVGAGI (reference sequence). V shed 8 bases, J shed 5 bases, and the junction held 8 bases outside the gene matches. The CDR3 runs 14 residues. In nucleotides, the CDR3 is TGTGCCAGCTGGGGAACTAGCGGGAGAGACGAGCAGTACATC. Translating gives CASWGTSGRDEQYI.

Notes on this clonotype: The final CDR3 position lacks the conserved phenylalanine or tryptophan, pointing to a likely read error. This chain joins TRBV6-1 and TRBJ2-7, with a possible D match to TRBD1 (6 bases). Looked up from germline, CDR1 is MNHNS and CDR2 is SASEGT. The CDR3 spans 15 residues. CDR3 bases: TGTGCCAACAGTGAAAAATCCCCCAGGGGCTACGAGCAGTACTCC. This codes for CANSEKSPRGYEQYS.

In regard to this clonotype: Germline and junction disagree at one end, which may indicate a read error. The gene calls are TRBV6-2 or TRBV6-3 and TRBJ2-5, with 14 bases lining up with TRBD2. From germline, CDR1 is MNHEY and CDR2 SVGEGT. The length of the CDR3 is 15 residues. In nucleotides, the CDR3 is TGTGCCAGGAGCCGGGGACTAGCGGGAGTGGAGACCCAATACTTC. Its protein is CARSRGLAGVETQYF.

Remarks on this clonotype: As the CDR3 is not closed by the conserved phenylalanine or tryptophan, this likely results from a read error. The chain combines TRBV6-1 with TRBJ2-2; D is tentatively TRBD1 or TRBD2 (6 bases each). Germline V gives CDR1 MNHNS, CDR2 SASEGT. The CDR3 sequence is 15 residues long. Trimming left V 10 bases short and J 6 bases short, with 21 bases between. The CDR3 DNA is TGTGCCACAAAGGGGGAGACAGGACTATCCGGGGAGCTGTTTTCT. As protein: CATKGETGLSGELFS.

With regard to this clonotype: One base away lies a much larger clone, so this may be a sequencing read error. The rearrangement uses TRBV20-1 and TRBJ2-1; weak D call: TRBD2 (6 bases). Germline V gene data show CDR1 as DFQATT and CDR2 as SNEGSKA (reference sequence). V lost 7 bases, J lost 7 bases, and 23 bases lay in between. This CDR3 is 15 amino acids long. The CDR3 DNA reads TGCAGTGTTAAGGGGTTTCCGGACTACCGGAATGAGCAGTTCTTC. It codes for CSVKGFPDYRNEQFF.